This T cell receptor beta chain comes out of a study of blood T cells in healthy people across ages (dated by TCRdb to about 2015). Regarding the research as a whole: In model experiments, roughly one uniquely barcoded TCR beta cDNA molecule per two T cells was captured by template switching. The study measured age-related changes in TCR beta repertoire diversity using deep sequencing normalized with unique cDNA molecular identifiers. The donors were divided into four age groups: young (average around 17 years), middle-aged (about 40), aged (approximately 62) and long-lived (about 79). To avoid experimental bias, donors of different ages were distributed randomly across sequencing lanes. The study analyzed two additional independent replicas of 1 million unique cDNA reads from the same blood draw for two donors, one aged 18 to 30 and one aged 80 or older.

Details on this clonotype: Its target antigen remains unknown. Base qualities are not provided; no much larger clone lies one nucleotide away.

Preparation of the library involved 5' RACE. Instrument on record: Illumina HiSeq 2500. The second PCR ran for roughly 7 to 12 cycles and used a J-beta primer mix along with a sample-barcoded 5' primer. Each TCR beta cDNA molecule received a unique molecular identifier from a template-switch 5' adaptor carrying 12 random nucleotides. Each sample yielded at least 3 million CDR3-containing paired-end reads. The Mint cDNA synthesis kit, primed by a TRBC-specific oligonucleotide, was used to synthesize first-strand cDNA from all RNA. Following uracil-DNA glycosylase treatment, all cDNA underwent a first 18-cycle PCR with the universal primers M1SS and BC2_uni_R. The paper's data handling went like this. Each sample was normalized by randomly selecting 1 million high-quality reads, each carrying a distinct molecular identifier. Reads sharing molecular identifiers were discarded rather than binned into consensus sequences. CDR3 identification, clonotype clustering and error correction used MiTCR with a Q25 quality threshold and the strictest error-elimination algorithm. A nonparametric unseen species model using Euler transformation provided a lower-bound estimate of total TCR beta diversity. TCRdb cleaned the public reads at Q25 with fastp, built clones with MiXCR and kept in-frame beta chains. Each CDR3 protein gets just one entry, which takes the most common genes and DNA from the rows behind it. The V and J calls and clone size come from TCRdb's table, not from the authors' own analysis. The sample contains under 750,000 distinct CDR3 sequences, roughly 48% of them found a single time. Around 23% of the sample lies in the top ten.

Beyond this particular receptor, the publication reports: Observed TCR beta diversity correlated strongly with the percentage of naive T cells measured by flow cytometry. Donor CMV infection status was unknown, potentially confounding age-related changes in expanded clonotypes. Conclusive comparison of naive and antigen-experienced compartments was prevented by the profiling of bulk unsorted PBMCs. Observed TCR beta diversity per million T cells fell roughly linearly with age, and a significant reduction was already apparent by age around 40. Total diversity estimates from one million sequenced T cells were considered lower bounds and underestimates. The long-lived group showed more naive CD4+ T cells, fewer expanded clones and increased TCR diversity than the aged group, suggesting age selection.

The donors were 40 or so Caucasian individuals from Russia, aged roughly 6 to 100 years, who were systemically healthy. Each donor gave ten milliliters of peripheral blood, collected into EDTA-treated Vacutainer tubes. PBMCs were isolated by Ficoll-Paque density-gradient centrifugation, with at least 6 million obtained per sample. Total RNA was extracted from PBMCs with Trizol reagent, with at least 6 micrograms obtained per sample. For every donor, flow cytometry on a PBMC aliquot measured the percentage of naive CD45RAhigh/CD27high T cells. This TCR was sampled from a man older than 75 in good health. The sequenced sample was blood.

The CDR3 in this case is CASSVPGRLSYEQYF. The nucleotides read TGCGCCAGCAGTGTGCCGGGACGGCTATCCTACGAGCAGTACTTC. The sequence joins TRBV10-2 to TRBJ2-7; the D gene cannot be resolved beyond TRBD1 or TRBD2, each matching 5 bases. The germline V gene supplies CDR1 WSHSY and CDR2 SAAADI. The CDR3 has 15 amino acids, counting the end cysteine and phenylalanine. Of the read, only the CDR3 DNA is kept; its 45 bases are in frame from base 1. Relative to germline, V is 4 bases shorter and J is 1 base shorter, with 14 bases between their ends.